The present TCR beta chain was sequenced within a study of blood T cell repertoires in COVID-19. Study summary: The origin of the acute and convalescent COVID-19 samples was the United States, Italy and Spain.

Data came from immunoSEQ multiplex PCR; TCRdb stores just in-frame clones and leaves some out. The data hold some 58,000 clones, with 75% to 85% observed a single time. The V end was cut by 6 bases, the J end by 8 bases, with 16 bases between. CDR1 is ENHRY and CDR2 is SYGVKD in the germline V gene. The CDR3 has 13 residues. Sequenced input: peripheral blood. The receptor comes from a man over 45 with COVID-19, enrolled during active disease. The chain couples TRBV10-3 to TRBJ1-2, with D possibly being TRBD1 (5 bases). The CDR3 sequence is CAISRGGDRGYTF. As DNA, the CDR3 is TGTGCCATCAGCCGGGGAGGGGACCGGGGCTACACCTTC.